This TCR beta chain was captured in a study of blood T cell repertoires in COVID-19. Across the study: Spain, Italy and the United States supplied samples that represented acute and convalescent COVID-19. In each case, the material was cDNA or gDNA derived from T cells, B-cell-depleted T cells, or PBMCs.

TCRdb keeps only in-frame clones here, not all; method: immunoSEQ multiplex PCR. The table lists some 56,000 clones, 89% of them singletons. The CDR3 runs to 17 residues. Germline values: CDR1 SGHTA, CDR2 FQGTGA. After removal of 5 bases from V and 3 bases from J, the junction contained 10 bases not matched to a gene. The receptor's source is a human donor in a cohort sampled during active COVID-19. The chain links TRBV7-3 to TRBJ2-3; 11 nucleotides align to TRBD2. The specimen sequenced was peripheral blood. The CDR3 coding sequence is TGTGCCAGCAGCGCTAGCGGGGGGACAAAGGTGACAGATACGCAGTATTTT. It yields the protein CASSASGGTKVTDTQYF.